Following are 23 T cell receptor beta chains from one sample sequenced in a study of identifying expanded T cells in peripheral blood. Clones were read by immunoSEQ multiplex PCR, and TCRdb kept only the in-frame ones, dropping some. Of 81,000 or so clones in the sample, 80% to 85% are singletons; the top ten hold 15% to 20%. The sample was blood. These receptors were collected from a person aged 18 to 75 in good health.

Only one count was recorded for this clone. The chain joins TRBV19 to TRBJ2-1; D is undetermined. Germline assignment: CDR1 LNHDA and CDR2 SQIVND (reference sequence). Trimming pared 6 bases from V and 7 bases from J, leaving 10 bases between. The CDR3 runs 12 residues. CDR3 residues: CASSPRTNEQFF. CDR3 DNA sequence: TGTGCCAGTAGCCCCCGCACTAATGAGCAGTTCTTC.

The chain couples TRBV7-9 to TRBJ2-7; D remains ambiguous. This CDR3 is 14 amino acids long. CDR1 and CDR2 (germline): SEHNR, FQNEAQ (reference sequence). Between the trimmed V and J ends, which lost 1 base and 1 base, there was a span of 8 bases. The CDR3 region is CASSLEGSSYEQYF. For the CDR3, the DNA is TGTGCCAGCAGCTTAGAAGGCAGTTCCTACGAGCAGTACTTC.

The genes are TRBV19 and TRBJ2-7; TRBD1 might be the D (5 bases). The germline V and J ends were trimmed by 5 bases and 3 bases, with 11 bases remaining between them. The V gene's germline CDR1 is LNHDA and CDR2 SQIVND (reference sequence). This CDR3 region has 13 residues. The DNA for the CDR3 is TGTGCCAGTAGTCAGGGATTAGACTACGAGCAGTACTTC. The encoded protein is CASSQGLDYEQYF.

This clone was detected only a few times. The chain couples TRBV5-4 to TRBJ1-2, with D perhaps TRBD1 (6 bases). This CDR3 is 13 amino acids long. From germline, CDR1 is SGHNT and CDR2 YYREEE (reference sequence). V lost 3 bases, J lost 2 bases, and 8 bases lay in between. The CDR3 bases are TGTGCCAGCAGCTGGGACACCAACTATGGCTACACCTTC. It translates to CASSWDTNYGYTF.

J is TRBJ2-2 and V is TRBV9; D may correspond to TRBD1 or TRBD2 (5 bases each). The V gene's germline CDR1 is SGDLS and CDR2 YYNGEE. Trimming took off 4 bases at V and 4 bases at J, with 17 bases between the two ends. The CDR3 runs 16 residues. The CDR3 loop is CASSPPGRGVTGELFF. The CDR3 nucleotides are TGTGCCAGCAGCCCCCCGGGACGGGGAGTCACCGGGGAGCTGTTTTTT.

This chain joins TRBV4-1 and TRBJ1-2; D is unclear. The V and J ends lost 4 bases and 0 bases respectively, with 15 bases between them. From germline, CDR1 is MGHRA and CDR2 YSYEKL. The CDR3 has 16 residues. CDR3 amino acids: CASSLPLGRPNYGYTF. In DNA form, the CDR3 reads TGCGCCAGCAGCCTTCCTTTAGGGCGGCCTAACTATGGCTACACCTTC.

The V and J genes are TRBV6-5 and TRBJ2-2; D is unclear. Germline CDR1 MNHEY, CDR2 SVGAGI. V was trimmed by 0 bases and J by 7 bases, leaving 15 bases between them. The CDR3 loop spans 16 amino acids. The CDR3, as DNA: TGTGCCAGCAGTTACTCAGTCGACCCTGGGCTCGGGGAGCTGTTTTTT. Translation: CASSYSVDPGLGELFF.

The J gene is TRBJ1-5, the V gene TRBV18; no reliable D call. The CDR3 loop spans 14 amino acids. With 3 bases removed from V and 5 bases from J, the gap between germline ends came to 11 bases. Per germline, CDR1 KGHSH and CDR2 LQKENI. The CDR3 nucleotides read TGTGCCAGCTCACCGGACTGGGCGGATCAGCCCCAGCATTTT. It yields the protein CASSPDWADQPQHF. Based on the CDR3 plus reference TRBV18 and TRBJ1-5, the full variable domain is NAGVMQNPRHLVRRRGQEARLRCSPMKGHSHVYWYRQLPEEGLKFMVYLQKENIIDESGMPKERFSAEFPKEGPSILRIQQVVRGDSAAYFCASSPDWADQPQHFGDGTRLSIL.

Concerning this clone itself: This same CDR3 is encoded by further DNA sequences in the sample. The rearrangement links TRBV7-9 to TRBJ2-1; 9 bases fit TRBD1. Germline V gene data show CDR1 as SEHNR and CDR2 as FQNEAQ (reference sequence). CDR3 size: 16 residues. J gave up 7 bases and V 2 bases, and 9 bases lay outside the gene matches. The CDR3 coding sequence is TGTGCCAGCAGCTTACTATTGGGACAGGGAGGGAATGAGCAGTTCTTC. Translated: CASSLLLGQGGNEQFF.

The chain is built from TRBV7-9 and TRBJ2-7, with a tentative D call TRBD2 (6 bases). This CDR3 spans 14 amino acids. Germline V gene lookup returns CDR1 SEHNR and CDR2 FQNEAQ (reference sequence). The ends were cut back, 1 base at V and 5 bases at J, with 12 bases in the middle. CDR3 in DNA: TGTGCCAGCAGCTTAGGACGGGAGATAAACGAGCAGTACTTC. Its protein product is CASSLGREINEQYF.

This clone was seen just once. The gene calls are TRBV28 and TRBJ2-7; D is undetermined. CDR3 length: 14 amino acids. Trimming removed 4 bases at V and 2 bases at J, with 12 bases between. Germline loops: CDR1 MDHEN, CDR2 SYDVKM. CDR3 amino acids: CASSSSSSAYEQYF. The CDR3 DNA reads as TGTGCCAGCAGTTCCTCATCGAGCGCCTACGAGCAGTACTTC.

This chain connects TRBV19 to TRBJ1-5; TRBD1 is a possible D gene (6 bases). Trimming stripped 7 bases from V and 0 bases from J, with 22 bases between. There are 18 residues in the CDR3. Germline values: CDR1 LNHDA, CDR2 SQIVND (reference sequence). The CDR3 nucleotides read TGTGCCAGTACCCCCCGAGGACAGTGGGATTCTAGCAATCAGCCCCAGCATTTT. Protein sequence: CASTPRGQWDSSNQPQHF.

This clone turned up a few times. The rearrangement links TRBV28 to TRBJ1-1; D is perhaps TRBD1 (5 bases). Germline CDR1 MDHEN, CDR2 SYDVKM. The CDR3 contains 16 residues. Trimming pared 3 bases from V and 2 bases from J, leaving 16 bases between. CDR3 residues: CASSLASGRVNTEAFF. The CDR3 DNA reads TGTGCCAGCAGTTTGGCTTCGGGACGGGTTAACACTGAAGCTTTCTTT.

The V gene is TRBV10-3, the J gene TRBJ2-7, with D unresolved. With 2 bases removed from V and 3 bases from J, the gap between germline ends came to 5 bases. CDR3 length equals 12 residues. The germline V gene encodes CDR1 ENHRY and CDR2 SYGVKD. This CDR3 is CAISEVSYEQYF. The CDR3 region has the DNA TGTGCCATCAGTGAGGTGAGCTACGAGCAGTACTTC.

The chain combines TRBV28 with TRBJ2-5, with D maybe TRBD2 (6 bases). Germline CDR1 is MDHEN and CDR2 is SYDVKM. Trimming stripped 2 bases from V and 5 bases from J, with 12 bases between. The CDR3 totals 14 residues. CDR3 in DNA: TGTGCCAGCAGTTTACCGGGAGTCATGGAGACCCAGTACTTC. This translates into CASSLPGVMETQYF.

Only a few counts were recorded for this clone. Other nucleotide sequences in the sample specify the same CDR3. The rearrangement links TRBV7-9 to TRBJ1-5; D remains unclear. The V gene lost 5 bases and the J gene lost 0 bases, with 2 bases spanning the gap. CDR3 length equals 12 residues. Germline assignment: CDR1 SEHNR and CDR2 FQNEAQ (reference sequence). The CDR3 region has the DNA TGTGCCAGCAGCGGTAGCAATCAGCCCCAGCATTTT. Translation: CASSGSNQPQHF. The full variable domain, in which reference TRBV7-9 and TRBJ1-5 provide the parts outside the CDR3, is DTGVSQNPRHKITKRGQNVTFRCDPISEHNRLYWYRQTLGQGPEFLTYFQNEAQLEKSRLLSDRFSAERPKGSFSTLEIQRTEQGDSAMYLCASSGSNQPQHFGDGTRLSIL.

V usage is TRBV2 and J usage is TRBJ1-1; 8 positions match TRBD1. The CDR3 is 15 residues long. The V gene end was trimmed by 5 bases and the J gene end by 0 bases; junction bases not matched to a gene: 5. Germline CDR1 reads SNHLY; CDR2 reads FYNNEI. The CDR3, as DNA: TGTGCCAGCAGTTCCCGACAGGGGTTGAACACTGAAGCTTTCTTT. Its translation is CASSSRQGLNTEAFF. Full variable domain (remainder filled in from reference TRBV2 and TRBJ1-1): EPEVTQTPSHQVTQMGQEVILRCVPISNHLYFYWYRQILGQKVEFLVSFYNNEISEKSEIFDDQFSVERPDGSNFTLKIRSTKLEDSAMYFCASSSRQGLNTEAFFGQGTRLTVV.

The chain links TRBV6-5 to TRBJ2-2; TRBD2 matches at 10 bases. Germline V gives CDR1 MNHEY, CDR2 SVGAGI. V shed 10 bases, J shed 0 bases, and the junction held 5 bases outside the gene matches. This CDR3 has 15 amino acids. The CDR3 region has the DNA TGTGCCATCTTTAGCGGGAGGTCGAACACCGGGGAGCTGTTTTTT. Translation gives CAIFSGRSNTGELFF.

This sequence joins TRBV29-1 and TRBJ2-7; no reliable D call. This CDR3 has 13 residues. Germline assignment: CDR1 SQVTM and CDR2 ANQGSEA. The V gene lost 7 bases and the J gene lost 0 bases, with 13 bases spanning the gap. Here the CDR3 reads CSALTIDSYEQYF. The DNA for the CDR3 is TGCAGCGCCCTTACAATTGACTCCTACGAGCAGTACTTC.

This sequence joins TRBV27 and TRBJ2-5; TRBD2 matches 11 bases. V lost 5 bases, J lost 1 base, and 12 bases stayed unmatched. This CDR3 has 18 residues. The germline V gene has CDR1 MNHEY and CDR2 SMNVEV (reference sequence). In nucleotides, the CDR3 is TGTGCCAGCAGTCCCCGACTAGCGGGGAGGAGGGGCCAAGAGACCCAGTACTTC. Translated, it gives CASSPRLAGRRGQETQYF.

The chain recombines TRBV28 with TRBJ2-7, with 8 bases lining up with TRBD1. Germline-derived CDR1 and CDR2 are MDHEN and SYDVKM. The ends lost 1 base at V and 5 bases at J; junction bases unmatched: 13. The CDR3 contains 17 residues. The CDR3 nucleotides read TGTGCCAGCAGTTTATCGTGGGGTGGGCAGGGGGCGAACGAGCAGTACTTC. Translated, it gives CASSLSWGGQGANEQYF.

J is TRBJ2-3 and V is TRBV4-2; D is possibly TRBD1 (6 bases). This CDR3 region has 16 residues. The V end was cut by 4 bases, the J end by 5 bases, with 19 bases between. Per the germline V gene, CDR1 is LGHNA and CDR2 is YNFKEQ. The CDR3 protein is CASSPNTATTGDTQYF. CDR3 nucleotide sequence: TGTGCCAGCAGCCCCAACACCGCTACGACAGGAGATACGCAGTATTTT.

V usage is TRBV4-2 and J usage is TRBJ2-3; 10 nucleotides line up with TRBD1. Germline V gives CDR1 LGHNA, CDR2 YNFKEQ. This CDR3 is 17 amino acids long. V shed 0 bases and J 3 bases; nucleotides not matched to a gene: 6. CDR3 residues: CASSQDPSGQGTDTQYF. The CDR3 DNA follows: TGTGCCAGCAGCCAAGACCCCTCGGGACAGGGGACAGATACGCAGTATTTT.